Listed below are T cell receptor beta chains from one sample, sequenced in a study of OX40 agonist ivuxolimab in advanced cancers. Assay used: immunoSEQ multiplex PCR; TCRdb lists only in-frame clones, some missing. The sample lists some 80,000 clones, about 84% occurring once. The sample was CD4+ or CD8+ T cells sorted from blood, taken in a trial of the OX40 agonist ivuxolimab. Source of these receptors: an adult with an advanced solid tumor such as melanoma, head and neck, liver or kidney cancer. The CDR3 runs from the conserved cysteine through the conserved F or W. The D gene is left open where the match is weak. Not every row has a clone size; where given, it reads once, few, many or a size class.

V: TRBV18
J: TRBJ1-5
D: NA
size: NA
DNA: TGTGCCAGCTCACCCTTAAGCAATCAGCCCCAGCATTTT
CDR3: CASSPLSNQPQHF

V: TRBV7-9
J: TRBJ2-6
D: NA
size: NA
DNA: TGTGCCAGCAGCCATACCCTGGGTGGGGCCAACGTCCTGACTTTC
CDR3: CASSHTLGGANVLTF

V: TRBV11-1
J: TRBJ2-3
D: TRBD2
size: NA
DNA: TGTGCCAGCGGCCAGGGGACTAGCGGGGGCACAGATACGCAGTATTTT
CDR3: CASGQGTSGGTDTQYF

V: TRBV18
J: TRBJ2-3
D: TRBD1
size: NA
DNA: TGTGCCAGCTCACAAGTAGGGACAGGTATAACAGATACGCAGTATTTT
CDR3: CASSQVGTGITDTQYF

V: TRBV2
J: TRBJ1-5
D: NA
size: few
DNA: TGTGCCAGCAAGGCGGAGAATCAGCCCCAGCATTTT
CDR3: CASKAENQPQHF

V: TRBV19
J: TRBJ2-5
D: TRBD1
size: NA
DNA: TGTGCCAGTAGTGAAGGGTGGGGACAGGGGGCAAGGGGACAAGAGACCCAGTACTTC
CDR3: CASSEGWGQGARGQETQYF

V: TRBV2
J: TRBJ1-1
D: NA
size: few
DNA: TGTGCCAGCAGAGCATTGGGACCGATGAACACTGAAGCTTTCTTT
CDR3: CASRALGPMNTEAFF

V: TRBV9
J: TRBJ1-1
D: TRBD1
size: NA
DNA: TGTGCCAGCAGCACGGACAGGGATACTGAAGCTTTCTTT
CDR3: CASSTDRDTEAFF

V: TRBV7-2
J: TRBJ1-1
D: TRBD1
size: NA
DNA: TGTGCCAGCAGCGGCACGACAGGGCAGACTGAAGCTTTCTTT
CDR3: CASSGTTGQTEAFF

V: TRBV30
J: TRBJ1-1
D: NA
size: NA
DNA: TGTGCCTGGAGTCCCGGGCAGAGCTACACTGAAGCTTTCTTT
CDR3: CAWSPGQSYTEAFF

V: TRBV25-1
J: TRBJ1-6
D: TRBD1
size: NA
DNA: TGTGCCAGCAGTGAGGGGACAGGGCGGTTTAATTCACCCCTCCACTTT
CDR3: CASSEGTGRFNSPLHF

V: TRBV23-1
J: TRBJ2-3
D: NA
size: NA
DNA: TGCGCCAGCAGTCCAGACACAGATACGCAGTATTTT
CDR3: CASSPDTDTQYF

V: TRBV28
J: TRBJ1-5
D: TRBD1
size: few
DNA: TGTGCCAGCAGAGAGGCGAAGGGGGCCCATCAGCCCCAGCATTTT
CDR3: CASREAKGAHQPQHF

V: TRBV6-1
J: TRBJ2-7
D: NA
size: NA
DNA: TGTGCCAGCAGTCCCCGGGACTGGGTCCACGAGCAGTACTTC
CDR3: CASSPRDWVHEQYF

V: TRBV6-1
J: TRBJ2-1
D: TRBD1
size: NA
DNA: TGTGCCAGCAGTGAACAAGGGACAGGCATCTTC
CDR3: CASSEQGTGIF

V: TRBV5-4
J: TRBJ1-1
D: NA
size: NA
DNA: TGTGCCAGCAGCACGATCGGGGATGGTACTGAAGCTTTCTTT
CDR3: CASSTIGDGTEAFF

V: TRBV7-2
J: TRBJ1-2
D: TRBD1
size: NA
DNA: TGTGCCAGCAGTCCCAGACAGGGACTTTCTGGCTACACCTTC
CDR3: CASSPRQGLSGYTF

V: TRBV27
J: TRBJ2-2
D: TRBD2
size: NA
DNA: TGTGCCAGCAGTTTTACTAGCGGGGACGGGGAGCTGTTTTTT
CDR3: CASSFTSGDGELFF

V: TRBV18
J: TRBJ2-5
D: TRBD1
size: NA
DNA: TGTGCCAGCTCCCTCGGGGCAGGGGGCCAAGAGACCCAGTACTTC
CDR3: CASSLGAGGQETQYF

V: TRBV5-6
J: TRBJ1-2
D: TRBD1
size: few
DNA: TGTGCCAGCAGCTGGGACAGGGGTGATGGCTACACCTTC
CDR3: CASSWDRGDGYTF

V: TRBV19
J: TRBJ2-1
D: TRBD2
size: NA
DNA: TGTGCCAGTAGTATCAGCGGGAGCTCCTACAATGAGCAGTTCTTC
CDR3: CASSISGSSYNEQFF

V: TRBV5-4
J: TRBJ1-1
D: NA
size: NA
DNA: TGTGCCAGCAGCGGGAGGGGCACTGAAGCTTTCTTT
CDR3: CASSGRGTEAFF